One and the same sample provided the 32 T cell receptor beta chains below, sequenced in a study of T cells expressing NK-cell markers. TCRdb re-called the 5' RACE reads and shows each CDR3 protein once, DNA omitted. Here the sample table reports over 150,000 distinct CDR3 sequences. Sequences were obtained from blood T cells: a sorted CD56 or NKG2C T cell subset, CD4+ or CD8+ T cells, or bulk PBMC T cells (not recorded which). These receptors all stem from a woman in her fifties or sixties in good health.

The CDR3 loop is CASSCPGTSAYEQYF. The rearrangement joins TRBV27 to TRBJ2-7; TCRdb calls TRBD2, which cannot be checked without DNA. CDR1 and CDR2 from the germline V gene are MNHEY and SMNVEV (reference sequence). This CDR3 is built from 15 residues.

The J gene is TRBJ2-1, the V gene TRBV20-1; TCRdb designates TRBD1, a call that cannot be tested without DNA. CDR3 length: 15 amino acids. Germline V gives CDR1 DFQATT, CDR2 SNEGSKA (reference sequence). CDR3: CSARDPLAARNEQFF.

The genes are TRBV12-3 or TRBV12-4 and TRBJ2-5; there is no DNA to check the TCRdb D call of TRBD1. This CDR3 has 16 amino acids. This chain's CDR3 is CASSQRGATMRETQYF.

The V and J genes are TRBV7-6 and TRBJ2-1; lacking DNA, the TRBD2 call made by TCRdb goes unchecked. This CDR3 comprises 15 residues. Germline V gene lookup returns CDR1 SGHVS and CDR2 FNYEAQ. The CDR3 protein is CASSLAGRNYNEQFF.

The CDR3 is CASSDRDRGVGEQFF. The chain is built from TRBV9 and TRBJ2-1; TCRdb outputs TRBD1, but without DNA this stays unchecked. The CDR3 extends over 15 amino acids. Per the germline V gene, CDR1 is SGDLS and CDR2 is YYNGEE.

The gene calls are TRBV5-1 and TRBJ1-1; the D call from TCRdb, TRBD1, cannot be confirmed without DNA. CDR3 length: 15 amino acids. The germline V gene encodes CDR1 SGHRS and CDR2 YFSETQ. The chain's CDR3 is CASTVGQGMNTEAFF.

The J gene is TRBJ2-2, the V gene TRBV27; the TCRdb D gene call, TRBD1, has no DNA to confirm it. This CDR3 spans 14 amino acids. Germline V gene sequence: CDR1 MNHEY, CDR2 SMNVEV (reference sequence). CDR3 residues: CASSYRGQTGELFF.

CDR3 sequence reads: CASSGKYEQFF. The chain carries TRBV6-5 and TRBJ2-1; the D call from TCRdb, TRBD1, cannot be confirmed without DNA. In germline, CDR1 is MNHEY, CDR2 SVGAGI. The CDR3 runs 11 residues.

The chain carries TRBV5-1 and TRBJ2-5; TCRdb's D call of TRBD1 is untestable without DNA. There are 14 residues in the CDR3. The germline V gene has CDR1 SGHRS and CDR2 YFSETQ. CDR3 sequence reads: CASSLNGAQETQYF.

The CDR3 region is CASSQGRGAITEAFF. J is TRBJ1-1 and V is TRBV4-1. The CDR3 totals 15 residues. The V gene's germline CDR1 is MGHRA and CDR2 YSYEKL.

The chain has TRBV4-1 and TRBJ2-3. CDR1 and CDR2 from the germline V gene are MGHRA and YSYEKL. CDR3 length equals 14 residues. The CDR3: CASSQYSSTDTQYF.

CDR3 loop: CASARDAGLNTGELFF. The V gene is TRBV5-1, the J gene TRBJ2-2; TCRdb's D gene call, TRBD1, goes unchecked for lack of DNA. CDR3 size: 16 residues. Germline-derived CDR1 and CDR2 are SGHRS and YFSETQ. The variable domain in full, with the rest retrieved from reference TRBV5-1 and TRBJ2-2, is KAGVTQTPRYLIKTRGQQVTLSCSPISGHRSVSWYQQTPGQGLQFLFEYFSETQRNKGNFPGRFSGRQFSNSRSEMNVSTLELGDSALYLCASARDAGLNTGELFFGEGSRLTVL.

This sequence joins TRBV12-3 or TRBV12-4 and TRBJ2-5; TCRdb reports TRBD1, a call that lacks DNA to check it against. The CDR3 has 16 residues. CDR3 loop: CASSPTGTGARWTQYF.

V is TRBV25-1 and J is TRBJ2-2; as DNA is missing, the TRBD1 call by TCRdb cannot be tested. Germline assignment: CDR1 MGHDK and CDR2 SYGVNS. CDR3 length: 15 amino acids. This chain's CDR3 is CASSDPGGNTGELFF. Based on the CDR3 plus reference TRBV25-1 and TRBJ2-2, the full variable domain is EADIYQTPRYLVIGTGKKITLECSQTMGHDKMYWYQQDPGMELHLIHYSYGVNSTEKGDLSSESTVSRIRTEHFPLTLESARPSHTSQYLCASSDPGGNTGELFFGEGSRLTVL.

The chain uses TRBV27 and TRBJ2-1; TCRdb outputs TRBD2, but without DNA this stays unchecked. Germline lookup yields CDR1 MNHEY and CDR2 SMNVEV (reference sequence). The CDR3 contains 15 residues. This CDR3 reads CASSLLTSPYNEQFF.

The V and J genes are TRBV4-1 and TRBJ2-2; TCRdb returns TRBD1, unconfirmable since there is no DNA. Per germline, CDR1 MGHRA and CDR2 YSYEKL. The CDR3 sequence is 12 residues long. CDR3 in amino acids: CASLSQGGELFF.

The chain combines TRBV27 with TRBJ2-7; TCRdb gives TRBD2 as the D gene, but with no DNA this cannot be confirmed. CDR1 is MNHEY, CDR2 SMNVEV, per germline (reference sequence). This CDR3 contains 16 residues. CDR3 residues: CASSFSAYTSSYEQYF.

This chain connects TRBV6-6 to TRBJ1-1. Germline values: CDR1 MNHNY, CDR2 SVGAGI (reference sequence). The CDR3 runs 11 residues. This CDR3 reads CASSRAWNAFF.

The genes are TRBV19 and TRBJ1-1; the D call from TCRdb, TRBD1, cannot be confirmed without DNA. The CDR3 totals 16 residues. Germline CDR1 reads LNHDA; CDR2 reads SQIVND (reference sequence). CDR3 sequence: CASSDRDRGLGTEAFF.

The CDR3 sequence is CASSKLAEVRDIQYF. The rearrangement joins TRBV12-3 or TRBV12-4 to TRBJ2-4; TCRdb returns TRBD2, unconfirmable since there is no DNA. The CDR3 covers 15 residues.

V and J are TRBV2 and TRBJ2-5; TCRdb picks TRBD1, but there is no DNA to check that call. The germline gives CDR1 SNHLY, CDR2 FYNNEI. This CDR3 has 14 residues. CDR3 sequence reads: CASRRQGKAETQYF.

V and J are TRBV7-8 and TRBJ2-1; TCRdb proposes TRBD2, but this gene call is untestable without DNA. The CDR3 is made up of 16 amino acids. From germline, CDR1 is SGHVS and CDR2 FQNEAQ. This CDR3 reads CASSLAQAGGYNEQFF.

The chain uses TRBV6-2 or TRBV6-3 and TRBJ2-1; the TRBD2 assignment by TCRdb is unverifiable without DNA. The CDR3 sequence is 15 residues long. Looked up from germline, CDR1 is MNHEY and CDR2 is SVGEGT. The CDR3 sequence is CASSYSAGPYNEQFF.

The CDR3 loop is CASSGTSGRFADTQYF. The V gene is TRBV25-1, the J gene TRBJ2-3; TCRdb gives TRBD2 as the D gene, but with no DNA this cannot be confirmed. Germline V lookup: CDR1 MGHDK, CDR2 SYGVNS. This CDR3 has 16 amino acids.

The chain combines TRBV6-5 with TRBJ2-1; lacking DNA, the TRBD2 call made by TCRdb goes unchecked. The CDR3 spans 15 residues. Germline lookup yields CDR1 MNHEY and CDR2 SVGAGI. This chain's CDR3 is CASSNSGRPINEQFF.

V is TRBV4-1 and J is TRBJ2-1. The V gene's germline CDR1 is MGHRA and CDR2 YSYEKL. CDR3 length: 17 residues. CDR3 sequence reads: CASSQDRSGGPYNEQFF.

The rearrangement uses TRBV12-3 or TRBV12-4 and TRBJ1-5; TCRdb names TRBD1, which stays unverified in the absence of DNA. The CDR3 spans 17 residues. CDR3 protein: CASSQSGTGYSNQPQHF.

The genes are TRBV19 and TRBJ2-2. The CDR3 has 15 residues. Looked up from germline, CDR1 is LNHDA and CDR2 is SQIVND (reference sequence). CDR3: CASRVFIANTGELFF.

J is TRBJ2-1 and V is TRBV9; TCRdb proposes TRBD2, but this gene call is untestable without DNA. Germline CDR1 is SGDLS and CDR2 is YYNGEE. The CDR3 totals 15 residues. CDR3 residues: CASTLGTSENNEQFF.

The rearrangement joins TRBV15 to TRBJ1-1. This CDR3 region has 15 residues. Germline V gene lookup returns CDR1 LNHNV and CDR2 YYDKDF (reference sequence). CDR3 amino acids: CATSRSTGGNTEAFF.

The CDR3 region is CAWSRSSTGEQYF. The chain uses TRBV30 and TRBJ2-7; the TCRdb call, TRBD2, lacks DNA for checking. The CDR3 totals 13 residues. Germline CDR1 is GTSNPN and CDR2 is SVGIG (reference sequence).

V usage is TRBV6-5 and J usage is TRBJ1-1; checking the TCRdb D call of TRBD1 is not possible without DNA. The CDR3 is made up of 14 amino acids. Germline V gene lookup returns CDR1 MNHEY and CDR2 SVGAGI. The CDR3 reads CASKEVRANTEAFF.